This TCR beta chain came from a study of CD8 T cells in ankylosing spondylitis. Ten or more counts support this clonotype. Its specificity is unknown. There are 15 residues in the CDR3. The junction had 3 bases not matched to a gene; V was cut back by 3 bases and J by 4 bases. The germline gives CDR1 SGDLS, CDR2 YYNGEE. Libraries of TCR beta came from quantitative 5'-RACE with molecular barcodes. TCRdb re-called the 5' RACE reads with MiXCR, one entry per CDR3 protein. The sample carries a few hundred thousand distinct CDR3 sequences, 20% to 25% recorded once. Study observations and caveats: Researchers reportedly found disease-linked clones significantly enriched in matched ankylosing spondylitis synovial fluid. Ankylosing spondylitis blood appeared to carry a characteristic TCR beta motif of roughly eight highly homologous variants. Disease-associated clonotypes exhibited CD8+ identity and were relatively infrequent in peripheral blood. In the blood and synovial fluid of reactive arthritis, some motif variants had been previously reported.

This sequence was found in a male donor with ankylosing spondylitis. The J gene is TRBJ2-5, the V gene TRBV9; 13 nucleotides line up with TRBD2. Input material: blood, either unsorted or a sorted T cell fraction (not recorded which). CDR3 protein: CASSGRLAGGETQYF. CDR3 bases: TGTGCCAGCAGCGGCCGACTAGCGGGAGGAGAGACCCAGTACTTC.